This T cell receptor (beta chain) derives from a study of CD8+ T cells in alopecia areata. As for the study in general: Treatment with tofacitinib (6 to 18 months) was followed by 6 months off drug.

This clone was detected only once. V shed 0 bases, J shed 1 base, and the junction held 9 bases outside the gene matches. This CDR3 is built from 19 residues. The study team obtained lesional scalp punch biopsies and peripheral blood from alopecia areata patients. PBMCs were stained for CD3, CD4 and CD8, and CD4+ and CD8+ T cells were sorted. Following extraction, RNA underwent reverse transcription to cDNA, which served as the sequencing template. TCRdb keeps only in-frame clones here, not all; method: immunoSEQ multiplex PCR. The table shows fewer than 200,000 clones, with about 63% occurring only once.

The sequence derives from a human donor with alopecia areata. The input for sequencing was CD4+ T cells sorted from blood, taken at week 0. This chain links TRBV23-1 with TRBJ2-2; 9 bases line up with TRBD1. TRBV23-1 is annotated as an ORF whose role is uncertain. The CDR3 DNA follows: TGCGCCAGCAGTCAATCATACAGGGGGCGAACACAGAACACCGGGGAGCTGTTTTTT. It encodes CASSQSYRGRTQNTGELFF.